The rows below give T cell receptor beta chains drawn from one sample of a study of T cell responses to AZD1222 COVID-19 vaccine. Profiled with immunoSEQ multiplex PCR; TCRdb holds only in-frame clones, not every one. Of approximately 82,000 clones listed, 70% to 90% were seen once; the top ten hold roughly an eighth. The starting material was peripheral blood, obtained on day 0 of AZD1222 vaccination. The receptors were sampled from an adult in good health. CDR3s include the opening cysteine and the closing phenylalanine or tryptophan. Each record gives: V gene, clone size, CDR3 protein. The size of a clone is reported for some rows only, either as once, few or many, or as a class for expanded clones.

TRBV28 | NA | CASSEARGTSGAYNEQFF
TRBV10-3 | NA | CAISVGWEGTGELFF
TRBV19 | NA | CASTKQPGGIGNQPQHF
TRBV2 | NA | CASREGEFAYGYTF
TRBV11-2 | NA | CASSLAGGLYEQYF
TRBV7-3 | NA | CASSPSGTGELFF
TRBV6-1 | NA | CASSEQAWGEGEETQYF
TRBV27 | NA | CASSLDPFGGANSPLHF
TRBV5-1 | NA | CASSLAGDITDTQYF
TRBV4-3 | NA | CASSQVQGASGYTF
TRBV6-1 | NA | CASSDRVLAYYGYTF
TRBV23-1 | once | CASSQSRRPGRYSNQPQHF
TRBV4-2 | NA | CASSLRTSGRQETQYF
TRBV29-1 | once | CSVARDRGNTGELFF
TRBV7-2 | NA | CASSAQGGDTQYF
TRBV2 | NA | CASTEMGQGGQPQHF
TRBV10-3 | few | CAIRRDGGNEKLFF
TRBV2 | NA | CASSRYSQGGQPQHF
TRBV5-1 | NA | CASSRDPVTRWNEQFF
TRBV7-2 | NA | CASSPGYRRSMRGGHGYTF
TRBV27 | NA | CASSYDRGGGYGYTF
TRBV3-1/TRBV3-2 | NA | CASSQGDNQPQHF
TRBV2 | few | CASSGGPSYNEQFF
TRBV18 | NA | CASSPPQTLGEKLFF
TRBV4-1 | NA | CASSQDAGVSGNTIYF
TRBV5-4 | NA | CASSLGQEWVSPLHF
TRBV5-6 | NA | CASSTTTGFLSYEQYF
TRBV4-2 | NA | CASSQPLRGQGTDTQYF
TRBV6-1 | NA | CASRELQGYSNQPQHF
TRBV9 | NA | CASSPRTRLNTGELFF
TRBV5-1 | NA | CASMSSGTKTQYF
TRBV3-1/TRBV3-2 | NA | CASSPTGAASNQPQHF
TRBV2 | few | CASSTGGLNTEAFF
TRBV20-1 | NA | CSASPPTGGELFF
TRBV4-1 | few | CASSQGLGGYTF
TRBV7-3 | NA | CASSFGSSYEQYF
TRBV2 | once | CASTLGGLPNQPQHF
TRBV2 | NA | CASRVAPNQPQHF
TRBV19 | NA | CASSVGVGQPQHF
TRBV29-1 | NA | CSVLVADEKLFF
TRBV4-1 | NA | CASSLTGTGDNEQFF
TRBV6-2/TRBV6-3 | NA | CASSYTPRISNYGYTF
TRBV30 | NA | CAWSVWGTDNEKLFF
TRBV5-1 | few | CASSRWDSLNTEAFF
TRBV18 | NA | CASSPGQDYYEQYF
TRBV10-3 | NA | CAISVMTGLPPDNEQFF
TRBV19 | NA | CASSLRQNYGYTF
TRBV6-5 | NA | CASSSTRKANYTF
TRBV27 | NA | CASSFWAIAGVPNTGELFF
TRBV7-3 | NA | CASSLFGSTPQHF
TRBV7-2 | NA | CASRAGTILYNEQFF
TRBV15 | NA | CATSSAEGPQYF
TRBV30 | NA | CAWSSGAGELFF